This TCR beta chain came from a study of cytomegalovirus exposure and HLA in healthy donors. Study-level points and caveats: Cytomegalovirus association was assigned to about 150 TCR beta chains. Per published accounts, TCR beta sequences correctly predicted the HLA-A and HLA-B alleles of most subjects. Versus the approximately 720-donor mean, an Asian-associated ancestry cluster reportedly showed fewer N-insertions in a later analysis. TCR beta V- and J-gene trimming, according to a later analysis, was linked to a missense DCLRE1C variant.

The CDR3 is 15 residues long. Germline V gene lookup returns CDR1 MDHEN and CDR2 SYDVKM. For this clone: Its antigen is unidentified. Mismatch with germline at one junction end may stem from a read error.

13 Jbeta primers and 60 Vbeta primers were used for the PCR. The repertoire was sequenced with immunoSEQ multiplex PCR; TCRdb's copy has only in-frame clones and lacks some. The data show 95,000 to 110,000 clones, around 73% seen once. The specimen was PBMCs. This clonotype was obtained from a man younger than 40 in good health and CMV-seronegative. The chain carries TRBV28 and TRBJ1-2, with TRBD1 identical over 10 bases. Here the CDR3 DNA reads TGTGTCAGCAGAACTCCGGGACAGGGGCTCTATGGCTACACCTTC. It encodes CVSRTPGQGLYGYTF.